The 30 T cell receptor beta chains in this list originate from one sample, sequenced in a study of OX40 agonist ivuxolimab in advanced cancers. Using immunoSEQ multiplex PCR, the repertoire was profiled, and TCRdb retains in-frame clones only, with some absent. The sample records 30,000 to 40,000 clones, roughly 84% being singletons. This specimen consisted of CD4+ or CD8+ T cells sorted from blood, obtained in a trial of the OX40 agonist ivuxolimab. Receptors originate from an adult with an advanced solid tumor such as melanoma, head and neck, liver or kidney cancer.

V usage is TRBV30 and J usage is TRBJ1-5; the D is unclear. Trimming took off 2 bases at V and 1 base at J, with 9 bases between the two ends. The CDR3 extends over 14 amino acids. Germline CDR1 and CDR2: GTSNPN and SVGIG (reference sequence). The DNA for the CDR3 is TGTGCCTGGAGTTGGGATTCGAGCAATCAGCCCCAGCATTTT. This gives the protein CAWSWDSSNQPQHF.

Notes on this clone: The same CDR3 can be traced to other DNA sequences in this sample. CDR3 nucleotide sequence: TGTGCCAGCAGCTTGACCAGCGGGGAGACAGATACGCAGTATTTT. Translating it yields CASSLTSGETDTQYF. The V and J genes are TRBV7-3 and TRBJ2-3; 7 bases are shared with TRBD2. The V segment lost 3 bases and the J segment 3 bases; nucleotides outside the gene matches: 6. This CDR3 region has 15 residues. Germline CDR1 is SGHTA and CDR2 is FQGTGA. Full variable domain (outside the CDR3, taken from reference TRBV7-3 and TRBJ2-3): GAGVSQTPSNKVTEKGKYVELRCDPISGHTALYWYRQSLGQGPEFLIYFQGTGAADDSGLPNDRFFAVRPEGSVSTLKIQRTERGDSAVYLCASSLTSGETDTQYFGPGTRLTVL.

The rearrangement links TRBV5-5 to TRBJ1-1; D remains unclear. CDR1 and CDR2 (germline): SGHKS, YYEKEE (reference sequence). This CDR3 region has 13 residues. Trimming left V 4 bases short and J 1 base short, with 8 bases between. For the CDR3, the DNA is TGTGCCAGCAGCCCGGAGACGAACACTGAAGCTTTCTTT. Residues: CASSPETNTEAFF.

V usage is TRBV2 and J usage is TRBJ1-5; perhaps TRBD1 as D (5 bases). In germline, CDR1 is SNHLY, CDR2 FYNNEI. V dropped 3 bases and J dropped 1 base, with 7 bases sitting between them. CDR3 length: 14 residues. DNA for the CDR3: TGTGCCAGCAGTGAGACAGTGAGCAATCAGCCCCAGCATTTT. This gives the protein CASSETVSNQPQHF.

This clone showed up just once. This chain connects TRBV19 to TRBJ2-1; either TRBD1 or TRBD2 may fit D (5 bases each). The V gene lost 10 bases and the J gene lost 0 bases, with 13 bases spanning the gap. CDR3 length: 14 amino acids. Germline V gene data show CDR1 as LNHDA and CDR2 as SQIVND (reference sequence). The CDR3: CATLPRGSYNEQFF. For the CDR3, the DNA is TGTGCCACGCTCCCGAGGGGCTCCTACAATGAGCAGTTCTTC.

The chain's CDR3 is CASSSTGGTTDTQYF. CDR3 DNA: TGTGCCAGCAGCTCCACAGGGGGCACGACAGATACGCAGTATTTT. The V call is TRBV7-8, the J call TRBJ2-3; TRBD1 agrees at 9 bases. This CDR3 is 15 amino acids long. J lost 3 bases, V lost 4 bases, and 5 bases had no gene match. Germline V lookup: CDR1 SGHVS, CDR2 FQNEAQ.

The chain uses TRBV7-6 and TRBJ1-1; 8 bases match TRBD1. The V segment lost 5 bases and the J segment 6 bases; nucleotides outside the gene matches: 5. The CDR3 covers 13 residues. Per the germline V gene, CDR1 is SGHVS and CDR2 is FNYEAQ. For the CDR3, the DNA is TGTGCCAGCAGCACGGACAGGGCCGCTGAAGCTTTCTTT. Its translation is CASSTDRAAEAFF. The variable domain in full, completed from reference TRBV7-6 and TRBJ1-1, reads GAGVSQSPRYKVTKRGQDVALRCDPISGHVSLYWYRQALGQGPEFLTYFNYEAQQDKSGLPNDRFSAERPEGSISTLTIQRTEQRDSAMYRCASSTDRAAEAFFGQGTRLTVV.

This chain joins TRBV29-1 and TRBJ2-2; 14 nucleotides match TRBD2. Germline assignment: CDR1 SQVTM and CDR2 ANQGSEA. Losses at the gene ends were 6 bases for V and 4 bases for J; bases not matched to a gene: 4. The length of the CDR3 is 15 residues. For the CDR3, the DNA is TGCAGCGTCTCGACTAGCGGGAGGGGCACCGGGGAGCTGTTTTTT. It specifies CSVSTSGRGTGELFF.

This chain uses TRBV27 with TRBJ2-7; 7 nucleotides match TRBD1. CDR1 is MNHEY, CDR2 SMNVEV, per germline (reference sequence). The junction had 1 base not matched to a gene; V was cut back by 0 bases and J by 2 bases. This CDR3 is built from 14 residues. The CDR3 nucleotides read TGTGCCAGCAGTTTATCAGGGGGCCCCTACGAGCAGTACTTC. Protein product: CASSLSGGPYEQYF.

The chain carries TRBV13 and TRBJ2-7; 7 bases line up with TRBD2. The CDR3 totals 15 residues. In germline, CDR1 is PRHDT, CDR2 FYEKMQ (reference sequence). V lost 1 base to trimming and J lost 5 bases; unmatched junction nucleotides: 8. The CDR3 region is CASSLVAGVDDEQYF. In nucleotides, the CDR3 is TGTGCCAGCAGCTTAGTTGCGGGAGTTGATGACGAGCAGTACTTC.

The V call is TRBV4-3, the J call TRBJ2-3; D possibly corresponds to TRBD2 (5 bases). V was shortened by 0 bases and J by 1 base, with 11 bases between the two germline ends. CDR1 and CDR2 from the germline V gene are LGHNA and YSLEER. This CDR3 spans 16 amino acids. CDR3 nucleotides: TGCGCCAGCAGCCAAGATGAGGGAGTCGGCACAGATACGCAGTATTTT. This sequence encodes CASSQDEGVGTDTQYF.

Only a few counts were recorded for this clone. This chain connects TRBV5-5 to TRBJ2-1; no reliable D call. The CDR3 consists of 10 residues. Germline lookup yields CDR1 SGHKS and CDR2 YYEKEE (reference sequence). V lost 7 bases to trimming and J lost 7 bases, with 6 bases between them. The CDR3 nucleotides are TGTGCCAGCTCCGGTAATGAGCAGTTCTTC. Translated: CASSGNEQFF.

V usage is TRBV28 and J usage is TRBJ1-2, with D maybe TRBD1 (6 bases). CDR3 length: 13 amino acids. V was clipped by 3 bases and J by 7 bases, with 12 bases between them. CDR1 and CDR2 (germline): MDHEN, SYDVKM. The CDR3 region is CASSFQGLGGYTF. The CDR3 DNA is TGTGCCAGCAGTTTTCAGGGGTTGGGTGGCTACACCTTC.

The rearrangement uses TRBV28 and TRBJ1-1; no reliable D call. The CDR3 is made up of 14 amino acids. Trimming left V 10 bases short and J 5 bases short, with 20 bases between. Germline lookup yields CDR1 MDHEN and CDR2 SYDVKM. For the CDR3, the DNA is TGTGCCATCCGCCCTCAGGTGTGGGGAACTGAAGCTTTCTTT. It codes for CAIRPQVWGTEAFF.

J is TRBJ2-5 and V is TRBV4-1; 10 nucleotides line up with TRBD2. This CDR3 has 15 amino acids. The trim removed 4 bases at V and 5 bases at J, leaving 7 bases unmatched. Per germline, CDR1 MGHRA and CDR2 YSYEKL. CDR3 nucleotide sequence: TGCGCCAGCAGCCCTGCCGGACTAGCGGAGGAGACCCAGTACTTC. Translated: CASSPAGLAEETQYF.

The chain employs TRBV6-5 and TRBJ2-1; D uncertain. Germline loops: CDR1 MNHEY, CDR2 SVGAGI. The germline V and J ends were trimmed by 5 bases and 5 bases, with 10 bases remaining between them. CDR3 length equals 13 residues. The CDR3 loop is CASSTSLNNEQFF. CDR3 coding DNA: TGTGCCAGCAGTACGTCTTTAAACAATGAGCAGTTCTTC.

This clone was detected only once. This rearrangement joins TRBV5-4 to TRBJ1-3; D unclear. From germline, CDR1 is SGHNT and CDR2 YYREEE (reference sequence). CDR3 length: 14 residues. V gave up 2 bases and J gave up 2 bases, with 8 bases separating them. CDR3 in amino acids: CASSFGGTGNTIYF. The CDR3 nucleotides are TGTGCCAGCAGCTTTGGCGGAACTGGAAACACCATATATTTT.

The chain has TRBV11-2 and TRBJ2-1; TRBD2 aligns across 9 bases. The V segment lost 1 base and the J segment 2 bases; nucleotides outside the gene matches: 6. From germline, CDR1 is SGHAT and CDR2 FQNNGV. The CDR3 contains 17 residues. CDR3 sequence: CASSLAPGLATYNEQFF. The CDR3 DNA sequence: TGTGCCAGCAGCTTAGCCCCTGGACTAGCGACCTACAATGAGCAGTTCTTC. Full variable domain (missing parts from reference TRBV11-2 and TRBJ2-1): EAGVAQSPRYKIIEKRQSVAFWCNPISGHATLYWYQQILGQGPKLLIQFQNNGVVDDSQLPKDRFSAERLKGVDSTLKIQPAKLEDSAVYLCASSLAPGLATYNEQFFGPGTRLTVL.

CDR3 sequence reads: CASEPGTGIYGYTF. The CDR3 DNA reads as TGTGCCAGCGAACCCGGGACAGGGATCTATGGCTACACCTTC. J is TRBJ1-2 and V is TRBV19, with 9 bases lining up with TRBD1. The J segment lost 4 bases and the V segment lost 9 bases, leaving 9 bases of the junction unmatched. The germline V gene encodes CDR1 LNHDA and CDR2 SQIVND (reference sequence). This CDR3 region has 14 residues.

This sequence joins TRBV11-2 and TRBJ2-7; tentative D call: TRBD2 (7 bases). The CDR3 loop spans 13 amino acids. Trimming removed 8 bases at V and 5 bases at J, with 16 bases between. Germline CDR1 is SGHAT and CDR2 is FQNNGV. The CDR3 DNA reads TGTGCCAGCCCCGGGGGGCCAGGGAACGAGCAGTACTTC. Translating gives CASPGGPGNEQYF. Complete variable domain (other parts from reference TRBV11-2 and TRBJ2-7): EAGVAQSPRYKIIEKRQSVAFWCNPISGHATLYWYQQILGQGPKLLIQFQNNGVVDDSQLPKDRFSAERLKGVDSTLKIQPAKLEDSAVYLCASPGGPGNEQYFGPGTRLTVT.

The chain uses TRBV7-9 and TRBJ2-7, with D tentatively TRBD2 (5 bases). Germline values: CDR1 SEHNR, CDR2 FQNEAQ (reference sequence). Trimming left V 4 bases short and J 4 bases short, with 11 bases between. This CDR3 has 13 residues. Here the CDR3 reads CASSSGVEYEQYF. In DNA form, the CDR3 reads TGTGCCAGCAGCTCCGGGGTGGAGTACGAGCAGTACTTC.

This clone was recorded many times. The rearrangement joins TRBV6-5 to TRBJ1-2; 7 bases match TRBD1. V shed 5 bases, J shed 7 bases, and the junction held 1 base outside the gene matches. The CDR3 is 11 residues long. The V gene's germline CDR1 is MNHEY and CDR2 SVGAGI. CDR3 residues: CASSDRAGYTF. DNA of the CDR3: TGTGCCAGCAGTGACAGGGCTGGCTACACCTTC.

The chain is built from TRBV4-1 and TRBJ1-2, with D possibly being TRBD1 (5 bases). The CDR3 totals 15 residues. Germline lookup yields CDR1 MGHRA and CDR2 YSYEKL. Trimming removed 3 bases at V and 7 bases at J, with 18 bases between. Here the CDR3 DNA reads TGCGCCAGCAGCCAGCTTATCGGGGGGTACGGTGGCTACACCTTC. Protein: CASSQLIGGYGGYTF.

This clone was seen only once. Here the CDR3 DNA reads TGTGCCAGCAGCGCGGGGGGGGACCCCTACGAGCAGTACTTC. It yields the protein CASSAGGDPYEQYF. This chain connects TRBV9 to TRBJ2-7; 8 bases fit TRBD2. The V and J ends lost 3 bases and 2 bases, in that order; junction bases with no gene match: 4. The CDR3 covers 14 residues. The germline gives CDR1 SGDLS, CDR2 YYNGEE.

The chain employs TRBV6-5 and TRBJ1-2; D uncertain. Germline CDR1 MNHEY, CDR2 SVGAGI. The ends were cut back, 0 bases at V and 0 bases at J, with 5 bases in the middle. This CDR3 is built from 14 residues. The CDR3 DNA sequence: TGTGCCAGCAGTTACTCGCTCTCTAACTATGGCTACACCTTC. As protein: CASSYSLSNYGYTF.

CDR3 DNA: TGTGCCAGTAAGACAGGGGGTAACTATGGCTACACCTTC. Translation: CASKTGGNYGYTF. This chain joins TRBV19 and TRBJ1-2, with 9 bases identical to TRBD1. J gave up 1 base and V 7 bases, and 1 base lay outside the gene matches. The CDR3 loop spans 13 amino acids. Germline CDR1 is LNHDA and CDR2 is SQIVND (reference sequence).

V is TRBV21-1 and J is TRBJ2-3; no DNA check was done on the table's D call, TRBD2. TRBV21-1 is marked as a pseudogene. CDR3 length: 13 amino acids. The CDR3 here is CARTRVLTDTQYF. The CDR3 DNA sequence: TGTGCCAGAACTCGAGTCCTTACAGATACGCAGTATTTT.

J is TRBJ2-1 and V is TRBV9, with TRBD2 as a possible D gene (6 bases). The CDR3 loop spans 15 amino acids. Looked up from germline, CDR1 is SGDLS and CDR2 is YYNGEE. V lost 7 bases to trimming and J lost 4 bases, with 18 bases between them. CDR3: CASGEMDYSYNEQFF. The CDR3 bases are TGTGCCAGCGGAGAAATGGACTATTCATACAATGAGCAGTTCTTC.

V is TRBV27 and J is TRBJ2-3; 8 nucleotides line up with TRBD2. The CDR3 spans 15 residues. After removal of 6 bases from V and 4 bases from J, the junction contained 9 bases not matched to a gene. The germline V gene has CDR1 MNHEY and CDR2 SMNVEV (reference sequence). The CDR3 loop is CASSWSGSRPDTQYF. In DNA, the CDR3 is TGTGCCAGCAGCTGGAGCGGGAGTAGGCCAGATACGCAGTATTTT.

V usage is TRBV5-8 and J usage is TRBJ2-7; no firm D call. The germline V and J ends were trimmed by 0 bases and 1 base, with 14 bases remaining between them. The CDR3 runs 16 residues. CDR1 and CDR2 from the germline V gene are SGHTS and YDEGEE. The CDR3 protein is CASSLVYSSSSYEQYF. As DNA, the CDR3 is TGTGCCAGCAGCTTGGTTTACAGCTCAAGTTCCTACGAGCAGTACTTC.